This T cell receptor beta chain derives from a study of low-dose radiotherapy and immunotherapy resistance in tumors (dated by TCRdb to 2021 to 2024). In the study overall: In Cohort 1, each fraction delivered 0.5 Gy every 2 weeks, and the prescribed total PTV dose was 6.5 Gy. For Cohort 2, the dose was 1 Gy per fraction given every two weeks, adding up to 13 Gy in total across 26 weeks. Nivolumab and ipilimumab were both given intravenously, with nivolumab at a 240 mg flat dose every two weeks and ipilimumab at 1 mg/kg every six weeks. Intravenous cyclophosphamide at 200 mg/m2 was administered every two weeks, one day ahead of each radiation and immunotherapy administration. Aspirin 300 mg was taken orally once daily by patients for four cycles, starting on cycle 1 day 1. Randomization of trial participants into treatment groups was not performed. Eight patients were included in the translational analysis: three from the first dose cohort and the first five from the second dose cohort.

In this sample, this clonotype turned up many times. Its antigen is not yet known. The input lacks base qualities; no much larger clone sits a single base away. The sequencing machine was an Illumina HiSeq 2500. First-strand cDNA was synthesized with Superscript III and a set of TRAV- and TRBV-specific primers, covering both TCRalpha and TCRbeta chains. TCRs were amplified with Phusion for 15 to 20 PCR cycles, with a constant-region primer paired with the adapter attached to the V primers. The MessageAmp II aRNA Amplification Kit was used to amplify the isolated mRNA, with in vitro transcription run for about 15 hours at 37 degrees C. mRNA for TCR sequencing was isolated with the Dynabeads mRNA DIRECT Purification Kit. Indexed Illumina adapters were added in a second Phusion PCR of roughly 25 cycles, and the PCR products were purified with AMPure XP beads. For the original study's pipeline: Using custom Perl scripts, TCR sequences encoding the same protein were pooled, out-of-frame sequences were removed, and the abundance of each clonotype was computed. TCR sequences supported by only a single read were excluded from analysis. Shannon entropy, Gini index, clonality, richness, and the frequency of TCRs shared between repertoires were included as repertoire metrics. TCRdb took the public reads, trimmed them with fastp at Q25, ran MiXCR for clone calling and kept in-frame beta chains. Under each unique CDR3 protein, matching rows form one entry showing the most common genes and DNA. It is TCRdb's table, rather than the study itself, that gives the V and J calls and clone size. For this sample there are around 83,000 distinct CDR3 sequences; approximately 20% appear just once. The ten largest make up over 4.5% of the sample.

V is trimmed back by 2 bases and J by 7 bases, and the junction contains 10 bases that no gene match accounts for. The CDR3 holds 15 amino acids from the cysteine to the phenylalanine. Kept here is only the CDR3 DNA, which spans 45 bases and is read in frame from base 1. Based on the germline V gene, the CDR1 and CDR2 sequences are LGHNA and YNFKEQ. Sample time point, as interpreted from the label and publication: before trial treatment. The donors came from RACIN, which was a single-arm phase I dose-escalation trial that paired nivolumab and ipilimumab with aspirin, low-dose cyclophosphamide and low-dose radiotherapy. Patients were eligible if they had advanced solid tumors that were TIL-negative.

Here the chain combines TRBV4-2 and TRBJ2-5; TRBD2 lines up with 7 middle nucleotides. This sample comprised PBMCs, obtained before treatment. This TCR derives from a male donor with prostate cancer. The CDR3 loop reads CASSQPESGEGTQYF. The nucleotides are TGTGCCAGCAGCCAACCCGAGTCGGGGGAGGGGACCCAGTACTTC.